This T cell receptor (beta chain) was identified during a study of T cell responses to AZD1222 COVID-19 vaccine. Study context: Researchers grouped second doses given at about 4 or about 12 weeks into one pool.

Notes on this clone: Its antigen is as yet unknown.

This table comes from immunoSEQ multiplex PCR, and its TCRdb copy is limited to in-frame clones, with some not included. The table has roughly 170,000 clones, just over 90% seen once. Broader study findings: Unmutated variant regions reportedly attract nearly half of all spike-specific TCRs.

V lost 5 bases to trimming and J lost 0 bases, with 14 bases between them. This CDR3 spans 16 amino acids. Germline V CDR1 and CDR2: LNHNV, YYDKDF (reference sequence). The chain recombines TRBV15 with TRBJ1-3; D might be TRBD1 (6 bases). The clonotype was recovered from an adult in good health. The sample was peripheral blood, taken on day 0 of AZD1222 vaccination. The DNA of the CDR3 is TGTGCCACCAGCCCGATGGGGGGGCCCTCTGGAAACACCATATATTTT. Encoded protein: CATSPMGGPSGNTIYF.